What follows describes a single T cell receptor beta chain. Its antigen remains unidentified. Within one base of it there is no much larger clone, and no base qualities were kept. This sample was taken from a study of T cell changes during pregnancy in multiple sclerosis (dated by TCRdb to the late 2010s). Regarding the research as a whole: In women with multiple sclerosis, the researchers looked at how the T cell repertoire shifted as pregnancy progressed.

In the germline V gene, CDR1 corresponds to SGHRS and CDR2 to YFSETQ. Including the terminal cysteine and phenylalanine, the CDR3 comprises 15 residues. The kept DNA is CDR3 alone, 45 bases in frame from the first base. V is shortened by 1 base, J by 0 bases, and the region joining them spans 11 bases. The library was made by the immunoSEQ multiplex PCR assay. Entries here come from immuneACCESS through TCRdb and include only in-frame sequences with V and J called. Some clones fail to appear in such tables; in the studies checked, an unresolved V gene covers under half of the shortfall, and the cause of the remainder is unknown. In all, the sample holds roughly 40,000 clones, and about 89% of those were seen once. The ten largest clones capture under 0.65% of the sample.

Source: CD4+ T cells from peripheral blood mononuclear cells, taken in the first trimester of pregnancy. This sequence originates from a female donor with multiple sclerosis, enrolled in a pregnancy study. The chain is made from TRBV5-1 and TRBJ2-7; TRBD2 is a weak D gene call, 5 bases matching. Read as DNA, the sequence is TGCGCCAGCAGCTTGTCACAGACTATCTCCTACGAGCAGTACTTC. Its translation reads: CASSLSQTISYEQYF.